This T cell receptor (beta chain) is from a study of T-cell reconstitution after alpha-beta-depleted transplantation in children (dated by TCRdb to 2016 to 2018). Concerning the study at large: Using TCR repertoire profiling, the study followed T-cell immune reconstitution in a quantitative way in children after TCRalphabeta/CD19-depleted allogeneic hematopoietic cell transplantation.

Looking up the germline V gene (reference sequence) yields CDR1 LNHNV and CDR2 YYDKDF. The cysteine opens and the phenylalanine closes a CDR3 of 14 amino acids. Here the CDR3 DNA is all that survives: 42 bases in frame from base 1. The junction shows trimming of 4 bases on V and 6 bases on J, and the gene matches do not reach 3 bases of it. This clonotype was detected ten times or more. Its target antigen remains unknown. Base quality data are lacking; no much larger clone is found one base away. The library was made by PCR. Sequencing was carried out with an Illumina HiSeq 2500. To normalize quantification of the TCRbeta repertoire, the TCR libraries were built with molecular barcoding that relied on unique molecular identifiers. The public sequencing data were trimmed at Q25 with fastp and processed into clonotypes with MiXCR by TCRdb, which kept only in-frame beta chains. Each CDR3 protein gets just one entry, which takes the most common genes and DNA from the rows behind it. The sample table lists roughly 500,000 distinct CDR3 sequences, roughly a tenth of them with a count of one. The leading ten clones occupy roughly 2.1% of the sample.

The treatment or condition label of this sample denotes: allogeneic hematopoietic cell transplantation with graft depleted of TCRalphabeta T cells and CD19 B cells. The transplant recipients were children given TCRalphabeta/CD19-depleted allogeneic hematopoietic cell grafts. Study-wide conclusions, independent of this receptor: Over subsequent months, a decline in hyperexpanded clone frequencies was noted, and after one year, T-cell counts and TCRbeta diversity were mostly ascribed to newly produced T cells. In some patients, the high TCRbeta diversity seen at day 60 was put down to recipient T cells and intrathymic progenitors that had survived conditioning. The apparently early alphabetaT-cell count recovery about two months after transplant was reportedly dependent on only several hundred rapidly expanded clones derived from non-depleted graft cells.

The material sequenced was PBMCs, taken before TCRalphabeta/CD19-depleted stem cell transplant. This sequence uses TRBV15 and TRBJ2-1; 10 of the junction bases match TRBD1. This sequence originates from a child under 10 years old with inherited bone marrow failure, due to receive a stem cell transplant. The nucleotides read TGTGCCACCAGCACCGGGACAGGGGTCAATGAGCAGTTCTTC. This sequence encodes CATSTGTGVNEQFF. The CDR3, completed at both ends by the reference TRBV15 and TRBJ2-1 genes, gives the full variable domain DAMVIQNPRYQVTQFGKPVTLSCSQTLNHNVMYWYQQKSSQAPKLLFHYYDKDFNNEADTPDNFQSRRPNTSFCFLDIRSPGLGDTAMYLCATSTGTGVNEQFFGPGTRLTVL.